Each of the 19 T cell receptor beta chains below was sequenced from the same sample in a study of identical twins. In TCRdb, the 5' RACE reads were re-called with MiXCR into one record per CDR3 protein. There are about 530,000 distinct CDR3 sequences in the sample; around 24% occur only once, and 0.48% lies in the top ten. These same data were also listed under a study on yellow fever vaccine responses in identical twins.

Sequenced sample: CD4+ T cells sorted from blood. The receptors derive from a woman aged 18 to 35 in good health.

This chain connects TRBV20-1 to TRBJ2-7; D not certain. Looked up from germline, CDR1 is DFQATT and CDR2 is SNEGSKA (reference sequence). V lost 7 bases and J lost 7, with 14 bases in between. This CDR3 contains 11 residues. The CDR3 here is CSVPAVREQYF. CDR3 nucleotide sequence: TGCAGTGTCCCGGCGGTCCGGGAGCAGTACTTC.

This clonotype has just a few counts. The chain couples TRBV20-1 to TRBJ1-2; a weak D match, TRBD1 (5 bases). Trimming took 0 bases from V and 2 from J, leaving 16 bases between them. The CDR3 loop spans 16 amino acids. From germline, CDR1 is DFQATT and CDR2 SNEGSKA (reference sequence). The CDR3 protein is CSARDLSKEGNYGYTF. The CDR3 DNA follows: TGCAGTGCTAGAGATCTGAGCAAGGAGGGGAACTATGGCTACACCTTC.

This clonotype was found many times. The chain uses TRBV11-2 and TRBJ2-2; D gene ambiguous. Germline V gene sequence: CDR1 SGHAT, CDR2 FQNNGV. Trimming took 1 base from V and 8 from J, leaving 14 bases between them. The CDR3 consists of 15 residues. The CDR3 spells CASSLVGATSGELFF. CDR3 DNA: TGTGCCAGCAGCTTAGTGGGCGCCACCTCGGGGGAGCTGTTTTTT.

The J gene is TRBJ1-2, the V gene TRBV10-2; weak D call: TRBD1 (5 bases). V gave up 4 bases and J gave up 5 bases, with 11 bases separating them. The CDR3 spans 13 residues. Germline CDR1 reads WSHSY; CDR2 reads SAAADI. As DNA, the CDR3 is TGCGCCAGCAGTGTCCTCGGGGGGTATGGCTACACCTTC. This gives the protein CASSVLGGYGYTF.

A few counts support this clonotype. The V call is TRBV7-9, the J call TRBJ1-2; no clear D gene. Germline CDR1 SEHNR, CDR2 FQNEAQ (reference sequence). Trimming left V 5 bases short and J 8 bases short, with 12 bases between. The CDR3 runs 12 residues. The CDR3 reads CASSRASWGYTF. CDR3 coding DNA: TGTGCCAGCAGCCGAGCCTCATGGGGCTACACCTTC.

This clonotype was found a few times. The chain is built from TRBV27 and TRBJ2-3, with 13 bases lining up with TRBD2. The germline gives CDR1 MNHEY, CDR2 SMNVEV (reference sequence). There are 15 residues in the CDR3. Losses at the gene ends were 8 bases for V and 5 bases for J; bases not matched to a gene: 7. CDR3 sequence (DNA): TGTGCCAGCTCGACTAGCGGGAGGTCTGGAGATACGCAGTATTTT. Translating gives CASSTSGRSGDTQYF.

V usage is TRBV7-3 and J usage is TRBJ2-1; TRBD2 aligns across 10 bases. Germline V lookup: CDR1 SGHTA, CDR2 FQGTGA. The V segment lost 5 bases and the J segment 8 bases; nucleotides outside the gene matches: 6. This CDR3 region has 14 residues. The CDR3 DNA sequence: TGTGCCAGCAGCAAAGCGGGAGGGCCCGATGAGCAGTTCTTC. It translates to CASSKAGGPDEQFF.

CDR3 protein: CSALGQNNEQFF. CDR3 coding DNA: TGCAGTGCCCTGGGACAGAACAATGAGCAGTTCTTC. This chain connects TRBV20-1 to TRBJ2-1, with 7 bases aligning to TRBD1. CDR3 size: 12 residues. Per the germline V gene, CDR1 is DFQATT and CDR2 is SNEGSKA (reference sequence). Germline trimming cut 6 bases from V and 5 bases from J; bases unmatched to any gene: 4.

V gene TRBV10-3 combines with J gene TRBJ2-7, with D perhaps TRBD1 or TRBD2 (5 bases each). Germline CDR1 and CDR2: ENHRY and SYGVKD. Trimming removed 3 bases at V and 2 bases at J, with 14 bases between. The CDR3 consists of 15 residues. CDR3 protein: CAISDGAGLTYEQYV. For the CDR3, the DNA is TGTGCCATCAGTGACGGGGCAGGGCTCACCTACGAGCAGTACGTC.

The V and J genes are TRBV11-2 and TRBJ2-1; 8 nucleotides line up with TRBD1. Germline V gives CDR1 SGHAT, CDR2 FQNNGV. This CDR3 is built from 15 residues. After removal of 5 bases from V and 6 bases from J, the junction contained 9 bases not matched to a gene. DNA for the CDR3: TGTGCCAGCAGCCACCGGGACAGGAGCTCCAATGAGCAGTTCTTC. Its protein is CASSHRDRSSNEQFF.

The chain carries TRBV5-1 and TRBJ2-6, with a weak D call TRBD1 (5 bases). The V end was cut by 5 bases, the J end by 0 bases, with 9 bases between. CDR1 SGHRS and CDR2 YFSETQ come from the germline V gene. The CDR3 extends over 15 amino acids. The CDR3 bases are TGCGCCAGCAGGACAGACCTCTCTGGGGCCAACGTCCTGACTTTC. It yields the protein CASRTDLSGANVLTF.

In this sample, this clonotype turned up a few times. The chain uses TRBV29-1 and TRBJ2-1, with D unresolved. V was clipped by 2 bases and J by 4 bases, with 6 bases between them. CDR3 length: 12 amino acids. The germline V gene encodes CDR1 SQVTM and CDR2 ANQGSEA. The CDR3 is CSVENGYNEQFF. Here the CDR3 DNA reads TGCAGCGTTGAAAATGGATACAATGAGCAGTTCTTC.

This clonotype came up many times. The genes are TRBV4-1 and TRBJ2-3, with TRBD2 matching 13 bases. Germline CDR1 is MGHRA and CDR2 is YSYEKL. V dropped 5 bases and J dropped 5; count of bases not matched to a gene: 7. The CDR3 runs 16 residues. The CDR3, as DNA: TGCGCCAGCAGCGATCCGGGACTAGCGGGGATAGATACGCAGTATTTT. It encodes CASSDPGLAGIDTQYF.

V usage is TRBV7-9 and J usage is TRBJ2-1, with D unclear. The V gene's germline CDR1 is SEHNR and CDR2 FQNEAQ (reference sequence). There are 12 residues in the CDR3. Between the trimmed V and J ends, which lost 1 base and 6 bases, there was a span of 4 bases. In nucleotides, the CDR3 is TGTGCCAGCAGCTTAGATTTCAATGAGCAGTTCTTC. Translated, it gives CASSLDFNEQFF.

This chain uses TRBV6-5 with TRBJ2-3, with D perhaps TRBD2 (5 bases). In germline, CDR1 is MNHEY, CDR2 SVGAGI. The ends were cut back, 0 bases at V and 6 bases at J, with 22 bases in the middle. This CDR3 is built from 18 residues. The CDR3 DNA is TGTGCCAGCAGTTACTCGATTATCCTTGGGGAGCGCAGGGATACGCAGTATTTT. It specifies CASSYSIILGERRDTQYF.

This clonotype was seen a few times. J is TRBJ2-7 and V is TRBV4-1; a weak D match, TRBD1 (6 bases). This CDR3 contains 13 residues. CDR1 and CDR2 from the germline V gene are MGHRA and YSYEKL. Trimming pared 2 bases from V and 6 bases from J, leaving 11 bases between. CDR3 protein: CASSQTGLGEQYF. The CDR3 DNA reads TGCGCCAGCAGCCAAACAGGGCTCGGCGAGCAGTACTTC.

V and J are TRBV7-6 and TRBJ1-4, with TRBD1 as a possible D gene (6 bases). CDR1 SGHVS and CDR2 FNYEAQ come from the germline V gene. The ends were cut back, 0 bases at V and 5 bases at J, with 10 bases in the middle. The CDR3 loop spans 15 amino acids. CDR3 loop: CASSLADRPNEKLFF. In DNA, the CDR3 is TGTGCCAGCAGCTTAGCCGACAGGCCGAATGAAAAACTGTTTTTT.

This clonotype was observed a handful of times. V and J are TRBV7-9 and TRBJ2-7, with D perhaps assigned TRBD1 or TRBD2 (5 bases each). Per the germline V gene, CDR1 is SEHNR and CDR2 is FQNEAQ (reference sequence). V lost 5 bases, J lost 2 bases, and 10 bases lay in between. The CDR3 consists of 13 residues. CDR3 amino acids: CASSRDHTYEQYF. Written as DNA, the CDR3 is TGTGCCAGCAGCCGGGACCATACCTACGAGCAGTACTTC.

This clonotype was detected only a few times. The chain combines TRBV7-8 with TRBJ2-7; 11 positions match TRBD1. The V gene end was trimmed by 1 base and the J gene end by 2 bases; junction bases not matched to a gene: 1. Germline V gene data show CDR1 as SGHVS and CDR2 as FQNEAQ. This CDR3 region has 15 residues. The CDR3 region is CASSLGDRGAYEQYF. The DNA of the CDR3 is TGTGCCAGCAGCTTAGGGGACAGGGGGGCCTACGAGCAGTACTTC.